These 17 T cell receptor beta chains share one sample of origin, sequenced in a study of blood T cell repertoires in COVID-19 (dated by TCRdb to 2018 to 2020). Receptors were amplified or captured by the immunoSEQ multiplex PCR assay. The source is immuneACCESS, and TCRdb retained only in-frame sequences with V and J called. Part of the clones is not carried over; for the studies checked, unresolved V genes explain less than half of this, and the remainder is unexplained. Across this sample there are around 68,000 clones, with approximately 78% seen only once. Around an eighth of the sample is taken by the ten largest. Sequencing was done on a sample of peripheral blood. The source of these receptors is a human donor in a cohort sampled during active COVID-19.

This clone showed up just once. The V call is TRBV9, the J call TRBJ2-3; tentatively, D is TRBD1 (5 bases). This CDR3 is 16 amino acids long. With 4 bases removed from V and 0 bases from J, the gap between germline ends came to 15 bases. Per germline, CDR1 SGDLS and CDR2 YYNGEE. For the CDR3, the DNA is TGTGCCAGCAGCAAGTACGACAGTTCTAGCACAGATACGCAGTATTTT. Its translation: CASSKYDSSSTDTQYF.

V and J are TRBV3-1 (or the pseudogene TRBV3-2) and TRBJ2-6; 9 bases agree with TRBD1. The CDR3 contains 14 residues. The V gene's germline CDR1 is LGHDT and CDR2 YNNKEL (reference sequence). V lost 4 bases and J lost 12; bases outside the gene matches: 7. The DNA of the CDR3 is TGTGCCAGCAGCCCGGGACAGGGATTCAGCGTCCTGACTTTC. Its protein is CASSPGQGFSVLTF.

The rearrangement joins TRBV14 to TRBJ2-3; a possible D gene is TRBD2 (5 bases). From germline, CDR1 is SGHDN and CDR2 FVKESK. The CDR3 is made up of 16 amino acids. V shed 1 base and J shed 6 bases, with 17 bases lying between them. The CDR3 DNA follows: TGTGCCAGCAGCCAAGGACCGGGGAAAACCCCGGATACGCAGTATTTT. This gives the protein CASSQGPGKTPDTQYF.

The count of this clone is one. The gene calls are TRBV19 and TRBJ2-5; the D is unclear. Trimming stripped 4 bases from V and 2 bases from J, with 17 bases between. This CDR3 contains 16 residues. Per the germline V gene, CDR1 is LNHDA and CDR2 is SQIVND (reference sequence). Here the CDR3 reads CASSRGFEASQETQYF. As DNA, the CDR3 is TGTGCCAGTAGTAGAGGTTTTGAGGCTTCGCAAGAGACCCAGTACTTC.

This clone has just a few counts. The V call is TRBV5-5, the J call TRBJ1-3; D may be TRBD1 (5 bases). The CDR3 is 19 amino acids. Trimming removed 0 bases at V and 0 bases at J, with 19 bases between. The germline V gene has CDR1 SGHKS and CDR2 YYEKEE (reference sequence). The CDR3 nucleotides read TGTGCCAGCAGCTTGGAGACAGTCCTTACCTTCCTCTCTGGAAACACCATATATTTT. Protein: CASSLETVLTFLSGNTIYF. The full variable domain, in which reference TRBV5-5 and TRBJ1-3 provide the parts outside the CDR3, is DAGVTQSPTHLIKTRGQQVTLRCSPISGHKSVSWYQQVLGQGPQFIFQYYEKEERGRGNFPDRFSARQFPNYSSELNVNALLLGDSALYLCASSLETVLTFLSGNTIYFGEGSWLTVV.

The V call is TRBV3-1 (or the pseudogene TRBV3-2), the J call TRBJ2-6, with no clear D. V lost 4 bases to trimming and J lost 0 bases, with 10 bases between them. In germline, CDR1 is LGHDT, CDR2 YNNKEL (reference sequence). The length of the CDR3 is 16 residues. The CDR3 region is CASSRLRGSGANVLTF. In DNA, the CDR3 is TGTGCCAGCAGCCGCCTAAGAGGCTCTGGGGCCAACGTCCTGACTTTC.

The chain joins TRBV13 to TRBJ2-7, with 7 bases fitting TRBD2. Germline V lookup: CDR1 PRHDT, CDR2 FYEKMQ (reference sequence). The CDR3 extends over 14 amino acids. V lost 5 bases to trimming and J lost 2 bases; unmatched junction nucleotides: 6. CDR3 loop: CASSRGVGTYEQYF. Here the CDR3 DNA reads TGTGCCAGCAGCCGGGGGGTCGGGACCTACGAGCAGTACTTC.

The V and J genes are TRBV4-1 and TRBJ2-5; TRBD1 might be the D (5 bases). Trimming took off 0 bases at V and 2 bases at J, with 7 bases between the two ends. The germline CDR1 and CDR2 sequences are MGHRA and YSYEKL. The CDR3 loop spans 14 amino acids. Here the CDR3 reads CASSQDRGQETQYF. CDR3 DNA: TGCGCCAGCAGCCAAGATAGGGGACAAGAGACCCAGTACTTC.

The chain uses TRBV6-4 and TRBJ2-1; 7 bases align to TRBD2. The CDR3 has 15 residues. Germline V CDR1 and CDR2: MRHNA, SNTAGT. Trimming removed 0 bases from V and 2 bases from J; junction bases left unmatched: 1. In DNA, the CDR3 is TGTGCCAGCAGTGACTCGGCGGGGGCCTACAATGAGCAGTTCTTC. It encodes CASSDSAGAYNEQFF.

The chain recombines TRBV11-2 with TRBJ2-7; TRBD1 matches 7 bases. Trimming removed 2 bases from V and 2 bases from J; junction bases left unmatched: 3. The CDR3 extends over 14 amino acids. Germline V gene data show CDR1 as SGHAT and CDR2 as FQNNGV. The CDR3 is CASSLRDSTYEQYF. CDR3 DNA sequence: TGTGCCAGCAGCTTAAGGGACAGCACCTACGAGCAGTACTTC. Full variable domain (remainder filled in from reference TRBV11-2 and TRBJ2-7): EAGVAQSPRYKIIEKRQSVAFWCNPISGHATLYWYQQILGQGPKLLIQFQNNGVVDDSQLPKDRFSAERLKGVDSTLKIQPAKLEDSAVYLCASSLRDSTYEQYFGPGTRLTVT.

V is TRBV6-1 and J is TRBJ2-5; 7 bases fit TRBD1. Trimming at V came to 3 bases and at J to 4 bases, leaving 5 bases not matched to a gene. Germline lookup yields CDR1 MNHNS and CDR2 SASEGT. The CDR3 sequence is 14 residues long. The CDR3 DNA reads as TGTGCCAGCAGTGATCCGGGACAGAGAGAGACCCAGTACTTC. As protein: CASSDPGQRETQYF.

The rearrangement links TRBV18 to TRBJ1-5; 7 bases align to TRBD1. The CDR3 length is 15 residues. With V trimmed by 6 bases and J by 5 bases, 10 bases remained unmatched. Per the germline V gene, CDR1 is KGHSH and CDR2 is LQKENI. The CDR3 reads CASSSSRDRYQPQHF. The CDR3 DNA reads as TGTGCCAGCTCGTCCAGCCGGGACAGATATCAGCCCCAGCATTTT.

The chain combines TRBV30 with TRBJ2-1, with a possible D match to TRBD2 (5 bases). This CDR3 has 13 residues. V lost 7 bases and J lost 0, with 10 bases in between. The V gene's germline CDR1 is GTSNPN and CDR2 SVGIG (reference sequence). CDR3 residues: CALQLDSYNEQFF. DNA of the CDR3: TGTGCCTTACAACTAGACTCCTACAATGAGCAGTTCTTC.

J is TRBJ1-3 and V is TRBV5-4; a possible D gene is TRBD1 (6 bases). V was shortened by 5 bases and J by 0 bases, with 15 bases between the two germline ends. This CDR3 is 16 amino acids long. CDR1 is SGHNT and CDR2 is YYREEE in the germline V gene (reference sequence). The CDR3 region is CASRDPTGVSGNTIYF. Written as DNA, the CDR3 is TGTGCCAGCAGGGACCCGACAGGCGTCTCTGGAAACACCATATATTTT.

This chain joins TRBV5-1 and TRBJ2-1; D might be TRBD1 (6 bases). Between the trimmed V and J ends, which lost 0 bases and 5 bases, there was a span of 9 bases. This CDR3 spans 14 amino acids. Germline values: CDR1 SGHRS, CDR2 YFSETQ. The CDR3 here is CASSLGQVHNEQFF. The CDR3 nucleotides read TGCGCCAGCAGCTTGGGACAGGTCCACAATGAGCAGTTCTTC.

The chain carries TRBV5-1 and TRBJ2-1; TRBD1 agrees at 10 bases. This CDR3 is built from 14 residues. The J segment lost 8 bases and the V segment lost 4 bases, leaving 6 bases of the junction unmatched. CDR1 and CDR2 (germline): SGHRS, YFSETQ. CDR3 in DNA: TGCGCCAGCAGCGACAGGGGGCTTATAGATGAGCAGTTCTTC. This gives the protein CASSDRGLIDEQFF.

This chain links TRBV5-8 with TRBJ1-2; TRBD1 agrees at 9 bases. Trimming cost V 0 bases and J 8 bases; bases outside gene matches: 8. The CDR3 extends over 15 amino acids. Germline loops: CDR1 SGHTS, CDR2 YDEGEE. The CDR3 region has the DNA TGTGCCAGCAGCTTGGGGCCCGACAGGGGGGCCGGCTACACCTTC. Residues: CASSLGPDRGAGYTF. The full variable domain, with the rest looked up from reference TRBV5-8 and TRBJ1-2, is EAGVTQSPTHLIKTRGQQATLRCSPISGHTSVYWYQQALGLGLQFLLWYDEGEERNRGNFPPRFSGRQFPNYSSELNVNALELEDSALYLCASSLGPDRGAGYTFGSGTRLTVV.